The clone carrying this TCR beta chain was counted a few times. Profiling relied on immunoSEQ multiplex PCR, and the TCRdb table lists in-frame clones only, not all of them. The sample has more than 200,000 clones; 87% are singletons. CDR3 length: 14 amino acids. V was pared by 7 bases and J by 6 bases, with 15 bases between. CDR1 and CDR2 (germline): MNHEY, SVGAGI. The sample is drawn from a study of blood T cell repertoires in COVID-19. Across the study: Specimens from acute and convalescent COVID-19 originated in the United States, Italy and Spain. T cells, B-cell-depleted T cells, or PBMCs provided the cDNA or gDNA that served as material.

Participants spanned ages about 18 to 90 years and resided in over 20 US areas. All recovered Cohort 3 donors got two negative PCRs, got clearance, or saw symptom resolution. The sequenced sample was PBMCs or T cells enriched from blood (not recorded which). The receptor's source is a young man who had recovered from COVID-19. This rearrangement joins TRBV6-5 to TRBJ2-2, with D perhaps matching TRBD1 (6 bases). CDR3: CASTSVAGAGELFF. CDR3 in DNA: TGTGCCAGCACGTCGGTGGCAGGGGCCGGGGAGCTGTTTTTT.